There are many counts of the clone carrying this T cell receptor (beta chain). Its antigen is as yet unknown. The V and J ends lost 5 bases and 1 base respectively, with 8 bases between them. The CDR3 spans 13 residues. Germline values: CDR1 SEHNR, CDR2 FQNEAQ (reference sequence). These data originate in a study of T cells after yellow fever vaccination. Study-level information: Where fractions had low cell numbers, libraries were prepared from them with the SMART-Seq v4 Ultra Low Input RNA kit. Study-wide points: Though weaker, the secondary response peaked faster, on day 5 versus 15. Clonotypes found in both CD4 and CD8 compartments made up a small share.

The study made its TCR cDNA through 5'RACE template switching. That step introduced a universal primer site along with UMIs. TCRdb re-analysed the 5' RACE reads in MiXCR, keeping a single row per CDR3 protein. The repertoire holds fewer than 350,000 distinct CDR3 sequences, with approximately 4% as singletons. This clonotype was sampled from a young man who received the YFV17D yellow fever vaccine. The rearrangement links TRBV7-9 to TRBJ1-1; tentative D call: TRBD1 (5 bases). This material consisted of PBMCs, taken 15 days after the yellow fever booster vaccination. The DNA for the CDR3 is TGTGCCAGCAGCGTACAGGAGAACACTGAAGCTTTCTTT. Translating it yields CASSVQENTEAFF.